This paragraph covers one T cell receptor beta chain sequence. This clonotype was found many times. Which antigen it targets is not known. No much larger clone is present one base from it, and per-base qualities are unavailable. Instrument on record: Illumina HiSeq 1500. Starting from the raw public reads, TCRdb applied fastp trimming at Q25, assembled clones with MiXCR and retained in-frame beta chains. Here each entry gathers all rows of one CDR3 protein and keeps the most common genes and DNA. Present in this sample are some 250,000 distinct CDR3 sequences, approximately 10% of which were seen just once. The ten most abundant clones make up more than 13% of the sample. These data are taken from a study of T cell repertoires in cytomegalovirus infection (dated by TCRdb to between 2018 and 2020). Context from the whole study: Because public TCR beta signatures pointed to carriage of CMV infection together with the matching HLA type, the HLA type of each donor mattered for the analysis. Overall study results and their limits: In both this cohort and an independent roughly 350-donor cohort, the cumulative frequency of public TCR beta family members distinguished carriers of CMV infection plus the relevant HLA type. The ex vivo response was dominated by HLA-C-restricted CMV-specific TCR beta clonotypes, which also provided the single most frequent clonotype in two of eight donors.

The germline V gene provides CDR1 SGHTA and CDR2 FQGNSA. Trimming accounts for 8 bases at V and 4 bases at J, while the number of junction bases matched to no gene is 8. Including the terminal cysteine and phenylalanine, the CDR3 comprises 14 residues. The entry retains the CDR3 DNA only, 42 bases that are in frame from base 1. Sequencing input: PBMCs. The TCR comes from a human donor in good health (CMV status not recorded). Some clones in this sample may be carry-over from other donors' samples. The chain is made from TRBV7-2 and TRBJ1-1, with 9 bases matching TRBD1. The CDR3 reads as follows: CASGRQGGITEAFF. The DNA sequence is as follows: TGTGCCAGCGGCCGACAGGGGGGGATCACTGAAGCTTTCTTT.